This T cell receptor (beta chain) stems from a study of T cells after posttransplantation cyclophosphamide. This clone was seen a few times. Its antigen is unidentified. V dropped 8 bases and J dropped 0 bases, with 7 bases sitting between them. The CDR3 has 13 amino acids. Germline CDR1 and CDR2: MDHEN and SYDVKM. Treatment was busulfan-fludarabine conditioning, a marrow graft, and cyclophosphamide on days +3 and +4. Broader study findings: TRB overlap between skin or GI tissue T cells and blood was limited.

Data came from immunoSEQ multiplex PCR; TCRdb stores just in-frame clones and leaves some out. The sample has some 5,900 clones; over 1.5% are singletons. This chain links TRBV28 with TRBJ2-2; no clear D gene. This material consisted of PBMCs, taken approximately 35 weeks after a stem cell transplant with posttransplant cyclophosphamide. This clonotype was obtained from a male patient in his thirties who received an allogeneic stem cell transplant from a related donor, was CMV-positive, and had no GVHD. Some T cells may originate from the graft donor. The CDR3 region has the DNA TGTGCCAGCGGTTACACGAACACCGGGGAGCTGTTTTTT. Its protein product is CASGYTNTGELFF.